One and the same sample provided the 24 T cell receptor beta chains below, sequenced in a study of identical twins. TCRdb re-called the 5' RACE reads with MiXCR, one entry per CDR3 protein. Of 1.5 million to 2 million distinct CDR3 sequences in the sample, around a third were seen once. The sample comprised cord blood. Receptors originate from a newborn girl in good health.

The CDR3 reads CATAPESYGYTF. The CDR3 nucleotides read TGTGCCACCGCCCCAGAGTCCTATGGCTACACCTTC. The chain is built from TRBV28 and TRBJ1-2; no clear D. The CDR3 loop spans 12 amino acids. From germline, CDR1 is MDHEN and CDR2 SYDVKM. V lost 10 bases to trimming and J lost 4 bases, with 13 bases between them.

J is TRBJ2-3 and V is TRBV28; 13 nucleotides match TRBD2. This CDR3 comprises 15 residues. Germline lookup yields CDR1 MDHEN and CDR2 SYDVKM. After removal of 6 bases from V and 6 bases from J, the junction contained 6 bases not matched to a gene. CDR3 bases: TGTGCCAGCAGGACTAGCGGGAGGAGGAGGGATACGCAGTATTTT. The encoded protein is CASRTSGRRRDTQYF. The whole variable domain, filled in from reference TRBV28 and TRBJ2-3, reads DVKVTQSSRYLVKRTGEKVFLECVQDMDHENMFWYRQDPGLGLRLIYFSYDVKMKEKGDIPEGYSVSREKKERFSLILESASTNQTSMYLCASRTSGRRRDTQYFGPGTRLTVL.

This clonotype was counted a few times. V usage is TRBV3-1 and J usage is TRBJ2-1; the D gene is possibly TRBD2 (6 bases). CDR3 length: 17 amino acids. Per germline, CDR1 LGHDT and CDR2 YNNKEL (reference sequence). V lost 1 base to trimming and J lost 3 bases, with 16 bases between them. CDR3 in DNA: TGTGCCAGCAGCCAAGGACTGACCCATAGCGGCTACAATGAGCAGTTCTTC. Translation gives CASSQGLTHSGYNEQFF.

This clonotype has more than one count but fewer than ten. CDR3 nucleotides: TGTGCCAGCTCAGTTACCTTAGTCGGGGGACAAGAGACCCAGTACTTC. It encodes CASSVTLVGGQETQYF. This chain links TRBV6-6 with TRBJ2-5; D may be TRBD2 (6 bases). CDR3 length equals 16 residues. The V gene lost 8 bases and the J gene lost 2 bases, with 21 bases spanning the gap. Germline V lookup: CDR1 MNHNY, CDR2 SVGAGI (reference sequence).

Points on this clonotype: Germline and junction disagree at one end, which may indicate a read error. CDR3 sequence reads: CASSMASGERTRYF. The CDR3 nucleotides are TGCGCCAGCAGCATGGCTAGCGGGGAGCGCACCCGGTACTTC. This rearrangement joins TRBV5-1 to TRBJ2-5; 9 nucleotides match TRBD2. The CDR3 covers 14 residues. Germline assignment: CDR1 SGHRS and CDR2 YFSETQ.

This clonotype was observed a handful of times. The chain combines TRBV10-1 with TRBJ1-1, with 11 bases matching TRBD1. Germline-derived CDR1 and CDR2 are WNHNN and SYGVQD (reference sequence). This CDR3 comprises 18 residues. Trimming cost V 6 bases and J 0 bases; bases outside gene matches: 12. Here the CDR3 reads CASSASGTGGWMNTEAFF. Written as DNA, the CDR3 is TGCGCCAGCAGCGCTTCCGGGACAGGGGGTTGGATGAACACTGAAGCTTTCTTT.

The chain recombines TRBV5-1 with TRBJ2-5; no firm D call. Trimming left V 0 bases short and J 1 base short, with 10 bases between. Per the germline V gene, CDR1 is SGHRS and CDR2 is YFSETQ. This CDR3 region has 15 residues. In DNA, the CDR3 is TGCGCCAGCAGCTTGGACAGACCCTTCCAAGAGACCCAGTACTTC. This gives the protein CASSLDRPFQETQYF. The whole variable domain, filled in from reference TRBV5-1 and TRBJ2-5, reads KAGVTQTPRYLIKTRGQQVTLSCSPISGHRSVSWYQQTPGQGLQFLFEYFSETQRNKGNFPGRFSGRQFSNSRSEMNVSTLELGDSALYLCASSLDRPFQETQYFGPGTRLLVL.

This clonotype was found a few times. The chain is built from TRBV24-1 and TRBJ2-2; 9 bases fit TRBD1. V dropped 4 bases and J dropped 3; count of bases not matched to a gene: 5. This CDR3 region has 16 residues. CDR1 is KGHDR, CDR2 SFDVKD, per germline. The CDR3 DNA is TGTGCCACCAGTGACCTGACAGGGGGGGACACCGGGGAGCTGTTTTTT. Residues: CATSDLTGGDTGELFF.

This chain uses TRBV7-9 with TRBJ1-2, with TRBD1 matching over 7 bases. Germline CDR1 SEHNR, CDR2 FQNEAQ (reference sequence). V gave up 4 bases and J gave up 2 bases; unmatched junction bases: 10. The CDR3 loop spans 16 amino acids. CDR3: CASSSIRQGGNYGYTF. CDR3 sequence (DNA): TGTGCCAGCAGCTCGATCCGACAGGGCGGAAACTATGGCTACACCTTC.

Turning to this clonotype: The junction departs from the called germline gene at one end, perhaps through a read error. V and J are TRBV4-2 and TRBJ2-1, with unresolved D. This CDR3 is built from 13 residues. Germline CDR1 reads LGHNA; CDR2 reads YNFKEQ. The CDR3 DNA sequence: TGTGCCAGCAGCCAAGATTCCTACAATGGGCAGTTCTTC. Translating it yields CASSQDSYNGQFF.

The genes are TRBV20-1 and TRBJ2-3, with TRBD2 matching over 12 bases. CDR1 is DFQATT, CDR2 SNEGSKA, per germline (reference sequence). The V segment lost 2 bases and the J segment 1 base; nucleotides outside the gene matches: 7. The CDR3 consists of 17 residues. This CDR3 reads CSARLILAGGGTDTQYF. DNA of the CDR3: TGCAGTGCTAGACTAATTCTAGCGGGAGGGGGCACAGATACGCAGTATTTT.

The J gene is TRBJ2-5, the V gene TRBV6-1; D assignment may be TRBD1 or TRBD2 (5 bases each). Germline-derived CDR1 and CDR2 are MNHNS and SASEGT. V lost 5 bases, J lost 1 base, and 26 bases lay in between. The CDR3 spans 19 residues. The CDR3 here is CASSPSTGHINLVQETQYF. CDR3 nucleotides: TGTGCCAGCAGTCCTTCAACGGGGCATATTAATCTCGTCCAAGAGACCCAGTACTTC.

This clonotype was found a few times. The gene calls are TRBV7-9 and TRBJ1-1; D not resolved. Trimming cost V 4 bases and J 6 bases, with 6 bases left between them. The length of the CDR3 is 11 residues. Germline CDR1 reads SEHNR; CDR2 reads FQNEAQ (reference sequence). CDR3 bases: TGTGCCAGCAGCTGGACGGCTGAAGCTTTCTTT. Encoded protein: CASSWTAEAFF.

This rearrangement joins TRBV27 to TRBJ2-1; 13 bases are a match to TRBD2. The CDR3 has 18 residues. Germline assignment: CDR1 MNHEY and CDR2 SMNVEV (reference sequence). After removal of 6 bases from V and 0 bases from J, the junction contained 8 bases not matched to a gene. The CDR3 region is CASRGLAGPSRSYNEQFF. The CDR3 DNA reads TGTGCCAGCAGGGGACTAGCGGGACCGTCTCGCTCCTACAATGAGCAGTTCTTC.

The chain links TRBV12-3 or TRBV12-4 to TRBJ2-3; D tentatively reads TRBD1 or TRBD2 (7 bases each). The length of the CDR3 is 17 residues. Trimming took 5 bases from V and 2 from J, leaving 20 bases between them. The CDR3 DNA reads TGTGCCAGCAGTATGCAGGGGGGGCGGGGGTACACAGATACGCAGTATTTT. The encoded protein is CASSMQGGRGYTDTQYF.

With respect to this clonotype: Relative to the germline gene, one junction end is altered; a read error may explain this. The chain links TRBV7-7 to TRBJ2-1; tentatively, D is TRBD2 (5 bases). In germline, CDR1 is SSHAT, CDR2 FNYEAQ (reference sequence). There are 13 residues in the CDR3. Here the CDR3 reads CASSQDYSNEQFF. In DNA, the CDR3 is TGTGCTAGCAGCCAAGACTACTCCAATGAGCAGTTCTTC.

This clonotype was recorded a few times. This chain joins TRBV27 and TRBJ2-4, with D possibly matching TRBD1 (6 bases). Germline CDR1 reads MNHEY; CDR2 reads SMNVEV (reference sequence). V lost 2 bases and J lost 3, with 8 bases in between. This CDR3 is built from 14 residues. Written as DNA, the CDR3 is TGTGCCAGCAGTTTAGGCAGGGGCAAAAACATTCAGTACTTC. Amino acids: CASSLGRGKNIQYF.

The J gene is TRBJ2-7, the V gene TRBV11-1; D is possibly TRBD2 (6 bases). The CDR3 is 15 residues long. Trimming left V 5 bases short and J 4 bases short, with 18 bases between. The V gene's germline CDR1 is SGHAT and CDR2 FQDESV (reference sequence). The CDR3 DNA is TGTGCCAGCAGCCCGTCTTTTGGAGGGTGGTACGAGCAGTACTTC. Amino acids: CASSPSFGGWYEQYF.

The chain combines TRBV7-9 with TRBJ1-2; a possible D gene is TRBD1 (5 bases). CDR1 and CDR2 from the germline V gene are SEHNR and FQNEAQ (reference sequence). The CDR3 has 14 amino acids. The V gene lost 1 base and the J gene lost 4 bases, with 10 bases spanning the gap. CDR3 sequence (DNA): TGTGCCAGCAGCTTAGTTCCAGGGCGCTATGGCTACACCTTC. Protein: CASSLVPGRYGYTF.

J is TRBJ1-6 and V is TRBV20-1; the D is unclear. Germline V CDR1 and CDR2: DFQATT, SNEGSKA (reference sequence). The CDR3 length is 15 residues. With 6 bases removed from V and 0 bases from J, the gap between germline ends came to 12 bases. The CDR3 spells CSAHSARSYNSPLHF. CDR3 nucleotide sequence: TGCAGTGCCCACTCGGCGCGCTCCTATAATTCACCCCTCCACTTT.

Of note for this clonotype: A read error may account for a junction end that differs from germline. This rearrangement joins TRBV7-2 to TRBJ2-3, with D maybe TRBD2 (5 bases). The CDR3 runs to 16 residues. Germline V gene sequence: CDR1 SGHTA, CDR2 FQGNSA. The CDR3: CASSLGGGASTDTRYF. The CDR3 coding sequence is TGTGCCAGCAGCTTAGGAGGCGGAGCTAGCACAGATACGCGGTATTTT.

The chain combines TRBV12-3 or TRBV12-4 with TRBJ1-2; D is possibly TRBD1 (5 bases). This CDR3 is 13 amino acids long. V was cut by 2 bases and J by 8 bases, with 12 bases left in between. The CDR3: CASSLSTAGGYTF. CDR3 DNA sequence: TGTGCCAGCAGTTTATCGACAGCCGGGGGCTACACCTTC.

In its sample, this clonotype was seen many times. The chain combines TRBV20-1 with TRBJ2-3; 12 bases fit TRBD2. The CDR3 length is 13 residues. Germline values: CDR1 DFQATT, CDR2 SNEGSKA (reference sequence). In nucleotides, the CDR3 is TGCAGCGCACTAGCGGGAGGCCCAGATACGCAGTATTTT. Its protein product is CSALAGGPDTQYF.

V gene TRBV28 combines with J gene TRBJ2-3, with TRBD1 matching 9 bases. The J segment lost 1 base and the V segment lost 4 bases, leaving 9 bases of the junction unmatched. The CDR3 consists of 17 residues. In germline, CDR1 is MDHEN, CDR2 SYDVKM. The CDR3 sequence: CASSSPDRTGGTDTQYF. DNA for the CDR3: TGTGCCAGCAGTTCCCCGGACAGGACAGGGGGCACAGATACGCAGTATTTT.